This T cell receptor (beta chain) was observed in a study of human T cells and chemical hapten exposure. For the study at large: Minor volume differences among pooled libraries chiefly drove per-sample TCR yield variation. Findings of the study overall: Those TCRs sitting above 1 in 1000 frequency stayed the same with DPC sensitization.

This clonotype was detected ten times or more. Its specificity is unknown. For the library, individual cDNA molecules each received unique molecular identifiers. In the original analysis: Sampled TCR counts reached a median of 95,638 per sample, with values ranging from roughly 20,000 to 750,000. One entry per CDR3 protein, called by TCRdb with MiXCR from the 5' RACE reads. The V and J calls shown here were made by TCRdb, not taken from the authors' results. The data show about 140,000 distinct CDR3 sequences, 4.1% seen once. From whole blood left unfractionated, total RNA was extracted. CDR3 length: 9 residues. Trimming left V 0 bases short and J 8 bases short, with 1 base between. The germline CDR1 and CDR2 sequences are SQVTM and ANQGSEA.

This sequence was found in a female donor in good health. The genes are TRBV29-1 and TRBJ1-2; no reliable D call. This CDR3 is CSVEEGYTF. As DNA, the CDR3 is TGCAGCGTTGAAGAGGGCTACACCTTC.